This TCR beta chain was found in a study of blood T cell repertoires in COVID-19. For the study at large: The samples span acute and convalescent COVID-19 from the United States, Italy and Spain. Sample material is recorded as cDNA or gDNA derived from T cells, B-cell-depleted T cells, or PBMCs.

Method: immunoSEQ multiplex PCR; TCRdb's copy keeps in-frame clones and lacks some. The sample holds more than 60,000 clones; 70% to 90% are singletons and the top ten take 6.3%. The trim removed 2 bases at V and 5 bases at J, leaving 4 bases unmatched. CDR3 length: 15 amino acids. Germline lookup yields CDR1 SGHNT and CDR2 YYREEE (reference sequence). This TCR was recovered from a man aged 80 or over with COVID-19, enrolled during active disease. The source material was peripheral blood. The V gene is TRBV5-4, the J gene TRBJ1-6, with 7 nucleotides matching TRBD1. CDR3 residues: CASSFDRANNSPLHF. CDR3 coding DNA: TGTGCCAGCAGCTTTGACAGGGCGAATAATTCACCCCTCCACTTT.